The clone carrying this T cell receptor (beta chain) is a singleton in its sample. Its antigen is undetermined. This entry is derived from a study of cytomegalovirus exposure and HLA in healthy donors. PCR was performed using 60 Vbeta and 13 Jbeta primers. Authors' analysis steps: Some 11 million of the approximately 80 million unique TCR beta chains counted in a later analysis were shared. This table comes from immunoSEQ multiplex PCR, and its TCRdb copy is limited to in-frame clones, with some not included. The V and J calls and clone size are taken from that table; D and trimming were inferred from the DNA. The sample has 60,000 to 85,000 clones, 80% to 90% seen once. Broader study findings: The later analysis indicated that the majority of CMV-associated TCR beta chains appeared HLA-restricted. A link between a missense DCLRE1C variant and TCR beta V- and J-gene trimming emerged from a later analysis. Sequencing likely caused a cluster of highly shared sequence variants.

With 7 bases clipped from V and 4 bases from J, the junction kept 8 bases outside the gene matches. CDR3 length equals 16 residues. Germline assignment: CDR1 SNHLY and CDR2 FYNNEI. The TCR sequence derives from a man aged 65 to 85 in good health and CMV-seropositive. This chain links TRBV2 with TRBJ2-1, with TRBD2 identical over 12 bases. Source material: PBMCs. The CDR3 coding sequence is TGTGCCAGCACGCCACAGGGACTAGCGGGTTACAATGAGCAGTTCTTC. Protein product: CASTPQGLAGYNEQFF.